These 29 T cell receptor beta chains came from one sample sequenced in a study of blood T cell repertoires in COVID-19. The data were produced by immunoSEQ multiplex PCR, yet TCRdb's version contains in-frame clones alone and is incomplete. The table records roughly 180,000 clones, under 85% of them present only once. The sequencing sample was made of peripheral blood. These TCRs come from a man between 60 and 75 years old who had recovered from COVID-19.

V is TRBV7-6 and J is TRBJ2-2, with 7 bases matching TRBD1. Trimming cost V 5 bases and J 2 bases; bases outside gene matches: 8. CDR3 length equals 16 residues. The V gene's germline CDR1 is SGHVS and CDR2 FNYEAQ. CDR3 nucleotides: TGTGCCAGCAGCCATCGACAGGGAAAAAACACCGGGGAGCTGTTTTTT. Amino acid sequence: CASSHRQGKNTGELFF.

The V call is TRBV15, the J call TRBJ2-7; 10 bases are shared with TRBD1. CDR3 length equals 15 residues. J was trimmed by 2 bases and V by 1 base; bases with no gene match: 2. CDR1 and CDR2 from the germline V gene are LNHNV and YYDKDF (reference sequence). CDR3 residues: CATSRAGTGAYEQYF. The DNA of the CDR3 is TGTGCCACCAGCAGAGCCGGGACAGGGGCCTACGAGCAGTACTTC.

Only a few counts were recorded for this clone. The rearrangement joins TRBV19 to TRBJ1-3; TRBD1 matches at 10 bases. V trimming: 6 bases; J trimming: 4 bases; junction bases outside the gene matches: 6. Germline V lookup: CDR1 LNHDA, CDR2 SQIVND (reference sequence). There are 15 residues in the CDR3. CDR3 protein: CASSPGTGAGNTIYF. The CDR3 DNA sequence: TGTGCCAGTAGCCCCGGGACAGGGGCCGGAAACACCATATATTTT.

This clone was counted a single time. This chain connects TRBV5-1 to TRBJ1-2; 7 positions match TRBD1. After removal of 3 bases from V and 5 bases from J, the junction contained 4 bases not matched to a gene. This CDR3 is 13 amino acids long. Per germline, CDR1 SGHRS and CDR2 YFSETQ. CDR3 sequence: CASSSRGRYGYTF. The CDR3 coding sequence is TGCGCCAGCAGCTCCAGGGGGAGGTATGGCTACACCTTC.

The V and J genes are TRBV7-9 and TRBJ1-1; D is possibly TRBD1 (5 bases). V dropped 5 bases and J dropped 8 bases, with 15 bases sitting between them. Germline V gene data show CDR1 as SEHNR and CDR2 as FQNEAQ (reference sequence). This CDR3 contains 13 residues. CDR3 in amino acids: CASSIKGLVEAFF. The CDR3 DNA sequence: TGTGCCAGCAGCATCAAGGGACTCGTAGAAGCTTTCTTT.

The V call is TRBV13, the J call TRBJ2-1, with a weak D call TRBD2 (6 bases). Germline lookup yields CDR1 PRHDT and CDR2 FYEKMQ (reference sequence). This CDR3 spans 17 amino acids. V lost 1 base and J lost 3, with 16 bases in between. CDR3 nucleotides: TGTGCCAGCAGCTTAGCCGCGGGACGGCTGAACTACAATGAGCAGTTCTTC. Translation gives CASSLAAGRLNYNEQFF.

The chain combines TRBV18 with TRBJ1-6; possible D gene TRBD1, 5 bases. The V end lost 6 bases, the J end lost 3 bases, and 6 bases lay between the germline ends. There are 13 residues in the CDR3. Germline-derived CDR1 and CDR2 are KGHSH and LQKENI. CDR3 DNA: TGTGCCAGCTCCGACAGCTATAATTCACCCCTCCACTTT. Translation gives CASSDSYNSPLHF.

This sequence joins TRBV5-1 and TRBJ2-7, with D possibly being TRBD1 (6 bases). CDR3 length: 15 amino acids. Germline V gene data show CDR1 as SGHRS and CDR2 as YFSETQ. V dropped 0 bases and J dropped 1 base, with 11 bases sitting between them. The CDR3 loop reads CASSLVGAGSYEQYF. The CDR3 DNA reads TGCGCCAGCAGCTTGGTGGGGGCAGGGTCCTACGAGCAGTACTTC.

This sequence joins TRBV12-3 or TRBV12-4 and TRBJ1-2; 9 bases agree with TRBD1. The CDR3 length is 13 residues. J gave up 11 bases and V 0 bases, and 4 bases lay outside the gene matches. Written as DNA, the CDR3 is TGTGCCAGCAGTTTAGCCACAGGGGGCAAATACACCTTC. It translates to CASSLATGGKYTF.

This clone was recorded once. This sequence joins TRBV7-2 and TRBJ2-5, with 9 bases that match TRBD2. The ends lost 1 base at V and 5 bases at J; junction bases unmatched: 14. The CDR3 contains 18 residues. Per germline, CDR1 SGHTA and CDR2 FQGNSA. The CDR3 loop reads CASSLVWGGGALEETQYF. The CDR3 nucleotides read TGTGCCAGCAGCTTAGTTTGGGGCGGGGGGGCCCTTGAGGAGACCCAGTACTTC.

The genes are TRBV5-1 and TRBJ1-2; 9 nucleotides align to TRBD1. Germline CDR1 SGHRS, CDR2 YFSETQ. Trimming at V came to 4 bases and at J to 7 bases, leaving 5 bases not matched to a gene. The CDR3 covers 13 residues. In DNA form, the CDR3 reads TGCGCCAGCAGCCCCCAGACAGGGGGTGGCTACACCTTC. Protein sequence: CASSPQTGGGYTF.

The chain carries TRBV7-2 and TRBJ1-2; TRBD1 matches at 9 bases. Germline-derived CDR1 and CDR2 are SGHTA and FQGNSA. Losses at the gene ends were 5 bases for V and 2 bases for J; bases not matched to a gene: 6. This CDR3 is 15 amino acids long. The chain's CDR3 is CASSLRTGENYGYTF. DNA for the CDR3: TGTGCCAGCAGCCTCCGGACAGGGGAAAACTATGGCTACACCTTC.

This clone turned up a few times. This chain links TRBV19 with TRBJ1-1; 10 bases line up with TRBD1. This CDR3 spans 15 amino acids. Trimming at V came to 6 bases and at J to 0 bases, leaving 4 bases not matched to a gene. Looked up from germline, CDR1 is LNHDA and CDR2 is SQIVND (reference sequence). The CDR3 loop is CASSLTGGMNTEAFF. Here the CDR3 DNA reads TGTGCCAGTAGCCTGACAGGGGGCATGAACACTGAAGCTTTCTTT.

The CDR3 DNA reads TGCAGTGCTAGTGGGCTCGGACAGGGGTCCTATGGCTACACCTTC. Its translation is CSASGLGQGSYGYTF. This chain links TRBV20-1 with TRBJ1-2; TRBD1 matches at 9 bases. CDR3 length: 15 residues. V lost 3 bases and J lost 4; bases outside the gene matches: 9. Per germline, CDR1 DFQATT and CDR2 SNEGSKA (reference sequence).

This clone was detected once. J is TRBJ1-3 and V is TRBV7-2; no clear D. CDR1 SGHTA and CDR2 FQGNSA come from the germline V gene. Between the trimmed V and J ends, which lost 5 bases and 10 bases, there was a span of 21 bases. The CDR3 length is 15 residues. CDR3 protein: CASSLDPGLRGTIYF. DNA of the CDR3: TGTGCCAGCAGCCTCGATCCGGGCCTCCGGGGAACCATATATTTT.

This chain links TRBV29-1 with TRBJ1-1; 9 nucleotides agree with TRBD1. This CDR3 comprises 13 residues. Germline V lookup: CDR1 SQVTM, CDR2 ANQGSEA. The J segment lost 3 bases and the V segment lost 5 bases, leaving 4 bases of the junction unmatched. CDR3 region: CSVSRQGDTEAFF. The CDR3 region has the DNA TGCAGCGTTTCGAGACAGGGGGACACTGAAGCTTTCTTT.

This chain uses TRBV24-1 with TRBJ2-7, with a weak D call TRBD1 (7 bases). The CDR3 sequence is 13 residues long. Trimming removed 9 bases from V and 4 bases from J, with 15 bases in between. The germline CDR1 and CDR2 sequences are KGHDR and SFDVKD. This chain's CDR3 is CATGGTDLYEQYF. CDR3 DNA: TGTGCCACCGGCGGGACAGATCTTTACGAGCAGTACTTC.

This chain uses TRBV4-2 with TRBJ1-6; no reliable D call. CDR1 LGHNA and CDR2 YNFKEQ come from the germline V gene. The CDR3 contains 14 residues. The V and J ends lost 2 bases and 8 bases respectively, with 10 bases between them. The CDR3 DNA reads TGTGCCAGCAGCCAATTTCCGCTAGATTCACCCCTCCACTTT. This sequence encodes CASSQFPLDSPLHF.

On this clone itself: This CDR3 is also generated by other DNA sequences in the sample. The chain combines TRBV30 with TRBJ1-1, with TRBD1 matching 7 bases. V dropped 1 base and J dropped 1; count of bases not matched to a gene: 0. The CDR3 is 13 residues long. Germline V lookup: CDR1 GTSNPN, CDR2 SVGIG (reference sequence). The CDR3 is CAWSGTGNTEAFF. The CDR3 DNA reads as TGTGCCTGGAGTGGGACAGGGAACACTGAAGCTTTCTTT.

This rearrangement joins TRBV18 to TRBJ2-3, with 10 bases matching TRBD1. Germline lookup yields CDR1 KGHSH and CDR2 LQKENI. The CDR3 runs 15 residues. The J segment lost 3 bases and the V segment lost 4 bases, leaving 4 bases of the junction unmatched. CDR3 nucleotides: TGTGCCAGCTCACGGACAGGGGGGGGTACAGATACGCAGTATTTT. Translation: CASSRTGGGTDTQYF.

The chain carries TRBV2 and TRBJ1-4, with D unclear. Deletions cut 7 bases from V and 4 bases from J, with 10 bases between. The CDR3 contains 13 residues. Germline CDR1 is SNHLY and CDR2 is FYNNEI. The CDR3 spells CASTERVNEKLFF. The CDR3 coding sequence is TGTGCCAGCACGGAGAGGGTTAATGAAAAACTGTTTTTT. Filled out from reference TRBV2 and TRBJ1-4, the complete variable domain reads EPEVTQTPSHQVTQMGQEVILRCVPISNHLYFYWYRQILGQKVEFLVSFYNNEISEKSEIFDDQFSVERPDGSNFTLKIRSTKLEDSAMYFCASTERVNEKLFFGSGTQLSVL.

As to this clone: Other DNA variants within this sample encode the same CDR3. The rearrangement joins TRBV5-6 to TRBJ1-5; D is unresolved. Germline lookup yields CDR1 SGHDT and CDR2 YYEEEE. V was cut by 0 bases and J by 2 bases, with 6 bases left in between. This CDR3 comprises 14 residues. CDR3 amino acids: CASSLGGGNQPQHF. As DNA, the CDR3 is TGTGCCAGCAGCTTGGGGGGAGGCAATCAGCCCCAGCATTTT.

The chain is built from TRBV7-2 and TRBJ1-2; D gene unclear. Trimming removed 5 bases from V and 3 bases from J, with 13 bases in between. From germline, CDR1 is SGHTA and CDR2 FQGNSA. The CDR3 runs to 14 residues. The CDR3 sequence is CASSPQRGYYGYTF. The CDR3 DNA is TGTGCCAGCAGCCCCCAGCGGGGATACTATGGCTACACCTTC. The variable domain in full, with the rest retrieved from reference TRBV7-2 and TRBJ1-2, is GAGVSQSPSNKVTEKGKDVELRCDPISGHTALYWYRQSLGQGLEFLIYFQGNSAPDKSGLPSDRFSAERTGGSVSTLTIQRTQQEDSAVYLCASSPQRGYYGYTFGSGTRLTVV.

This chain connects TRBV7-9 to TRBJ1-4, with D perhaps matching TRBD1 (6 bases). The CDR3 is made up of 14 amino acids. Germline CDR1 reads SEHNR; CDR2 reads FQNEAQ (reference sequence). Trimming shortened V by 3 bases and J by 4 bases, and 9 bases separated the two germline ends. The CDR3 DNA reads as TGTGCCAGCAGCTTGGACAGTTATAATGAAAAACTGTTTTTT. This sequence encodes CASSLDSYNEKLFF.

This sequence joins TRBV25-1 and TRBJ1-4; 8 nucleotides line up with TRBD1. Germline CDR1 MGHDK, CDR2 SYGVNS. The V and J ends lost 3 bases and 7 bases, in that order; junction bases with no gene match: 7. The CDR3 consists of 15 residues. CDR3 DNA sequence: TGTGCCAGCAGTGAGCAACAGGGGGTCTTTGAAAAACTGTTTTTT. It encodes CASSEQQGVFEKLFF. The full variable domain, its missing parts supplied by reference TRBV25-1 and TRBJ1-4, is EADIYQTPRYLVIGTGKKITLECSQTMGHDKMYWYQQDPGMELHLIHYSYGVNSTEKGDLSSESTVSRIRTEHFPLTLESARPSHTSQYLCASSEQQGVFEKLFFGSGTQLSVL.

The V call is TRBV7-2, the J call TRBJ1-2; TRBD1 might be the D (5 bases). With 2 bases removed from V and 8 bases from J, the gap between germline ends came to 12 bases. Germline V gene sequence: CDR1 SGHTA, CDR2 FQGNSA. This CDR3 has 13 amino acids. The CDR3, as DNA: TGTGCCAGCAGCTTAATGTGGGGGGGAGGCTACACCTTC. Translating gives CASSLMWGGGYTF.

The CDR3 bases are TGCGCCAGCAGCTGGGGACATTTTGCAACTAATGAAAAACTGTTTTTT. This encodes CASSWGHFATNEKLFF. V gene TRBV5-1 combines with J gene TRBJ1-4; the D gene is possibly TRBD1 (6 bases). Germline CDR1 and CDR2: SGHRS and YFSETQ. The CDR3 covers 16 residues. Trimming pared 3 bases from V and 0 bases from J, leaving 12 bases between.

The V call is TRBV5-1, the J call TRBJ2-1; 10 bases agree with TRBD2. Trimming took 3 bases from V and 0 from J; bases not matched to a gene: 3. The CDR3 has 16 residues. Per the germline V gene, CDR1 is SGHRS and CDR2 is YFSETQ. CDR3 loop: CASSWGLASSYNEQFF. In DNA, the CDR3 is TGCGCCAGCAGCTGGGGACTAGCGAGCTCCTACAATGAGCAGTTCTTC.

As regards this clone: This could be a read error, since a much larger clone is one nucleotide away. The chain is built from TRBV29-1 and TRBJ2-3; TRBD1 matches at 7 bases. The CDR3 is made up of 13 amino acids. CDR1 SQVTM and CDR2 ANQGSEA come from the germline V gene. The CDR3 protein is CSARQGGTDMQYF. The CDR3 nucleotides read TGCAGCGCCCGACAGGGTGGCACAGATATGCAGTATTTT.